These T cell receptor beta chains were read from a single sample in a study of T cell clones after liver transplantation. Generated by immunoSEQ multiplex PCR, the TCRdb table keeps only in-frame clones and is missing some. This sample has roughly 100,000 clones; 80% to 90% occur once, and the top ten carry about 2.6%. The sequenced sample was CD4+ T cells from blood, obtained approximately 4 years after liver transplant. These receptors all stem from a human patient who received a liver transplant. A subset of T cells may come from the graft donor. The CDR3 runs from the conserved cysteine through the conserved F or W. Fields, in order: clone size, D gene, V gene, J gene, CDR3 DNA, CDR3 protein. A D gene is named only where the DNA matches it firmly. Expanded clones are given a class, and other clones once, few, many or no size at all.

>.|TRBD2|TRBV6-5|TRBJ2-7
TGTGCCAGCAGGTCCGAAGCGGGGAGCTACGAGCAGTACTTC
CASRSEAGSYEQYF
>.|.|TRBV6-1|TRBJ2-5
TGTGCCAGCAGTGGGGGACCGCGACTTGAGACCCAGTACTTC
CASSGGPRLETQYF
>.|TRBD1|TRBV28|TRBJ2-7
TGTGCCAGCAGTTTGGGAGCCCTCGGGGACAGGGCCTACGAGCAGTACTTC
CASSLGALGDRAYEQYF
>once|TRBD1|TRBV19|TRBJ2-7
TGTGCCAGTAGCCCGGGACAGGGAATCTACGAGCAGTACTTC
CASSPGQGIYEQYF
>.|.|TRBV7-6|TRBJ1-4
TGTGCCAGCAGCTTAGGGCGGGGTAATGAAAAACTGTTTTTT
CASSLGRGNEKLFF
>.|.|TRBV6-5|TRBJ2-3
TGTGCCAGCATAGGACCGGTCACAGATACGCAGTATTTT
CASIGPVTDTQYF
>.|.|TRBV7-3|TRBJ2-2
TGTGCCAGCAGCCCGATGCGACAGGACACCGGGGAGCTGTTTTTT
CASSPMRQDTGELFF
>.|.|TRBV4-1|TRBJ1-6
TGCGCCAGCAGCTCCGAGGGCCCGCCGAGCTCCTATAATTCACCCCTCCACTTT
CASSSEGPPSSYNSPLHF
>once|.|TRBV29-1|TRBJ2-2
TGCAGCGGGAGAACTGGGCTGCTCACCGGGGAGCTGTTTTTT
CSGRTGLLTGELFF
>.|TRBD1|TRBV19|TRBJ1-4
TGTGCCAGTAGTTCTCAGGGGGGCTTTAATGAAAAACTGTTTTTT
CASSSQGGFNEKLFF
>.|TRBD1|TRBV5-1|TRBJ1-2
TGCGCCAGCAGCCCGGGACAGTTTGACTATGGCTACACCTTC
CASSPGQFDYGYTF
>.|.|TRBV7-6|TRBJ1-1
TGTGCCAGCAGCCTGACCCCTGGGGAGGCTGAAGCTTTCTTT
CASSLTPGEAEAFF
>.|.|TRBV10-2|TRBJ2-2
TGCGCCAGCACCCCAGTTAACACCGGGGAGCTGTTTTTT
CASTPVNTGELFF
>.|.|TRBV27|TRBJ2-7
TGTGCCAGCAGTCCATACCGGGACCGAAGCCACAGCTCCTACGAGCAGTACTTC
CASSPYRDRSHSSYEQYF
>.|TRBD1|TRBV7-2|TRBJ2-7
TGTGCCAGCAGCTTATCGGGACAGGGGGTCTACGAGCAGTACTTC
CASSLSGQGVYEQYF
>.|.|TRBV13|TRBJ1-3
TGTGCCAGCAGCTTATGGGGGTCCCGGAGCTCTGGAAACACCATATATTTT
CASSLWGSRSSGNTIYF
>.|TRBD2|TRBV6-1|TRBJ2-5
TGTGCCAGCAGCCTAGCGGGGTTAGGACAAGAGACCCAGTACTTC
CASSLAGLGQETQYF
>.|.|TRBV6-5|TRBJ1-1
TGTGCCAGCAGGCACCAAGGGGGCACTGAAGCTTTCTTT
CASRHQGGTEAFF
>.|TRBD1|TRBV27|TRBJ2-1
TGTGCCAGCAGTTGGGAAAGGGGGCGTCACCATGAGCAGTTCTTC
CASSWERGRHHEQFF
>.|.|TRBV5-1|TRBJ2-6
TGCGCCACCGCTAGAGGGCCCTCTGGGGCCAACGTCCTGACTTTC
CATARGPSGANVLTF
>once|.|TRBV5-1|TRBJ1-1
TGCGCCAGCAGCCCCCCGACCAGCGGCACTGAAGCTTTCTTT
CASSPPTSGTEAFF
>.|.|TRBV7-7|TRBJ1-3
TGTGCCAGCAGCTTCGGTCCGATCCGCTCTGGAAACACCATATATTTT
CASSFGPIRSGNTIYF
>once|.|TRBV27|TRBJ2-3
TGTGCCAGCAGTTTAGTCTTGCCCACAGATACGCAGTATTTT
CASSLVLPTDTQYF
>once|.|TRBV19|TRBJ1-2
TGTGCCAGTAGCACTACGTACGGGTCGAGGAACTATGGCTACACCTTC
CASSTTYGSRNYGYTF
>.|.|TRBV7-3|TRBJ2-1
TGTGCCAGCAGCTCCGGCGATGAGCAGTTCTTC
CASSSGDEQFF
>few|.|TRBV15|TRBJ2-7
TGTGCCACCAGCAGACCGGACCAATACTACGAGCAGTACTTC
CATSRPDQYYEQYF
>.|TRBD2|TRBV7-3|TRBJ2-7
TGTGCCAGCAGCTTATCGGGAGGGGTCAACGAGCAGTACTTC
CASSLSGGVNEQYF
>.|.|TRBV7-2|TRBJ2-3
TGTGCCAGCAGCTTCGGGGGCCCGCCAGATACGCAGTATTTT
CASSFGGPPDTQYF
>few|.|TRBV5-1|TRBJ1-1
TGCGCCAGCAGCCCCGGGGGGACAATCCAGAAGAACACTGAAGCTTTCTTT
CASSPGGTIQKNTEAFF
>.|.|TRBV19|TRBJ1-3
TGTGCCACCCGGAGGATCTCTGGAAACACCATATATTTT
CATRRISGNTIYF
>once|.|TRBV18|TRBJ1-1
TGTGCCAGCTCACCAGCAGGGGCGAACACTGAAGCTTTCTTT
CASSPAGANTEAFF
>.|TRBD1|TRBV5-3|TRBJ1-1
TGTGCCAGAAGCCCAGGACAGGGGAAGAACACTGAAGCTTTCTTT
CARSPGQGKNTEAFF